This TCR beta chain was sequenced in a study of tumor-infiltrating lymphocytes in primary liver carcinoma. Study-wide background: The patient group consisted of men and women aged 30 to 69 years.

A word on this clonotype: At one boundary the junction diverges from the germline segment, which might be a read error.

For blood RNA, unsorted whole blood served as the source, and germline DNA was extracted too. Patients were treatment-naive with chronic HBV infection. Prior to surgery, four milliliters of peripheral blood were drawn. Making TCR beta cDNA involved roughly 0.55 ug total RNA and a constant-region primer. The TCR beta library was amplified through three nested multiplex PCR rounds in a modified ARM-PCR procedure. Both of the initial two PCR rounds ran for approximately 10 cycles and employed TRBV1-TRBV30 forward primers alongside a C-beta reverse primer. TCRdb ran MiXCR on the multiplex PCR reads and lists one entry per CDR3 protein. The table records 300,000 to 400,000 distinct CDR3 sequences, 65% of them present only once. Germline V gene lookup returns CDR1 MNHEY and CDR2 SVGEGT. CDR3 length equals 14 residues.

Sequences were obtained from peripheral blood. The rearrangement uses TRBV6-2 or TRBV6-3 and TRBJ2-1; D ambiguous. This receptor was identified in a middle-aged man with primary liver carcinoma and hepatitis B virus infection. The CDR3 DNA is TGTGCCAGCAGTTACTCTAGAGTTTACAGTGAGCAGTTCTTC. Translated: CASSYSRVYSEQFF.